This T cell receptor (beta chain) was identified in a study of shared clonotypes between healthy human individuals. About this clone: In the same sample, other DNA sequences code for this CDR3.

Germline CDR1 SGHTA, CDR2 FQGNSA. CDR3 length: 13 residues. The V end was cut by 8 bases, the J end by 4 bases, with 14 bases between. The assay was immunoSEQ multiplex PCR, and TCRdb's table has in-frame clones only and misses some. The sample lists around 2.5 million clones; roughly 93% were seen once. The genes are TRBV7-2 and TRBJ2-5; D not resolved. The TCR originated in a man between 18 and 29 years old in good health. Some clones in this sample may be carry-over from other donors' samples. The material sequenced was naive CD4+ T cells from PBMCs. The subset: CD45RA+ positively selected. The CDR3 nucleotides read TGTGCCAGCTCCCCCGGGCTAGTAGAGACCCAGTACTTC. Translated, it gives CASSPGLVETQYF.